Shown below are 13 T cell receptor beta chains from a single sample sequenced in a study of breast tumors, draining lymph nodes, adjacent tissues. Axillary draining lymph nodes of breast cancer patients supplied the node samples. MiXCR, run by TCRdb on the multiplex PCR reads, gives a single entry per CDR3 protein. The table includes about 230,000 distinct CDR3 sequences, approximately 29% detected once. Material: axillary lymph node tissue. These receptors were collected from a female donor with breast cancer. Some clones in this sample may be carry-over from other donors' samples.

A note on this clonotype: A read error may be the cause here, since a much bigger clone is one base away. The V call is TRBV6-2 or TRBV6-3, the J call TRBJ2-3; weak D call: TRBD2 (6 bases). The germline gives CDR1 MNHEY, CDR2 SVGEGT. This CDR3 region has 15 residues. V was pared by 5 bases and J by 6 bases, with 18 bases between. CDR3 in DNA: TGTGCCAGCAGTCGGGGGAGTCCGATGGGGGATACGCAGTATTTT. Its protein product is CASSRGSPMGDTQYF.

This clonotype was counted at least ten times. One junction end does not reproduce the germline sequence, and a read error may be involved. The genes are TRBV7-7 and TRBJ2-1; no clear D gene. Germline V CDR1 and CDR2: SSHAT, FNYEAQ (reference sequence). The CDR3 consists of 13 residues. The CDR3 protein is CASSIKLHNEQFF. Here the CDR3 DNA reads TGTGCTAGCAGCATAAAACTACACAATGAGCAGTTCTTC. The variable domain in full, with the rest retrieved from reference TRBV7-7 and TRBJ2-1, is GAGVSQSPRYKVTKRGQDVTLRCDPISSHATLYWYQQALGQGPEFLTYFNYEAQPDKSGLPSDRFSAERPEGSISTLTIQRTEQRDSAMYRCASSIKLHNEQFFGPGTRLTVL.

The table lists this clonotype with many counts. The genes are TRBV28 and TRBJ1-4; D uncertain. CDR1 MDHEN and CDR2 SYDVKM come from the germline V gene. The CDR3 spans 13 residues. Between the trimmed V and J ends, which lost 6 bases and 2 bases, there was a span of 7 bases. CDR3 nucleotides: TGTGCCAGCAGACCATACACTAATGAAAAACTGTTTTTT. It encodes CASRPYTNEKLFF. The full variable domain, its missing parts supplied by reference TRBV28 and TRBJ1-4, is DVKVTQSSRYLVKRTGEKVFLECVQDMDHENMFWYRQDPGLGLRLIYFSYDVKMKEKGDIPEGYSVSREKKERFSLILESASTNQTSMYLCASRPYTNEKLFFGSGTQLSVL.

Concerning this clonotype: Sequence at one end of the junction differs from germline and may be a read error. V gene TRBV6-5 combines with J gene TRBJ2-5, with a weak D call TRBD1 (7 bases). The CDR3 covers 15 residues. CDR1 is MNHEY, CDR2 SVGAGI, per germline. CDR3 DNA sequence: TGTACCAGCAGTGCACAGACAGGGAGGCAAGAGACCCAGTACTTC. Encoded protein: CTSSAQTGRQETQYF.

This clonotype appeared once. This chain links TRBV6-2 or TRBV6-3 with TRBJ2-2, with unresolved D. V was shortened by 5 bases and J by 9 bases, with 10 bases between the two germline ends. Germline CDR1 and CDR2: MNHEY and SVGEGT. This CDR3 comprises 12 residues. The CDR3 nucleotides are TGTGCCAGCAGTGTGCTTGGCCGGGAGCTGTTTTTT. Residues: CASSVLGRELFF.

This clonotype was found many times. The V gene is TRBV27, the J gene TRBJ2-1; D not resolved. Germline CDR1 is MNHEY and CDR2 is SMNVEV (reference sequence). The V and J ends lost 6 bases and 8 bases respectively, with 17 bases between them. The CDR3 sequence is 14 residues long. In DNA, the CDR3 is TGTGCCAGCAGGAAAACTAAGGCTCCCCATGAGCAGTTCTTC. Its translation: CASRKTKAPHEQFF.

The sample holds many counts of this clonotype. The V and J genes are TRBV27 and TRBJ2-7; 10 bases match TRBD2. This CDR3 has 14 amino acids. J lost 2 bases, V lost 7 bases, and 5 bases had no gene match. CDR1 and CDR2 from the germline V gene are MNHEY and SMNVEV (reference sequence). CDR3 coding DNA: TGTGCCAGCAAGGCAGCGGGAGGGCCCTACGAGCAGTACTTC. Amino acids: CASKAAGGPYEQYF.

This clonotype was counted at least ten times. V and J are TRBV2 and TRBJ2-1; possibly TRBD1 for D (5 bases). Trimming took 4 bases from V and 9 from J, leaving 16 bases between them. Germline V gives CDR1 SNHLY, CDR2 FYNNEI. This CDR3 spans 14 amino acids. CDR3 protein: CASSAPQGWGEQFF. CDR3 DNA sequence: TGTGCCAGCAGTGCTCCCCAGGGTTGGGGTGAGCAGTTCTTC.

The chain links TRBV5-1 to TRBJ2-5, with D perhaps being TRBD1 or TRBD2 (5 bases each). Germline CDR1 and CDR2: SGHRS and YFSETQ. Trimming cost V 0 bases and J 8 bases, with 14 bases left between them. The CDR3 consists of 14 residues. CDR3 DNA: TGCGCCAGCAGCTTGGCTGGGACCACAGACACCCAGTACTTC. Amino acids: CASSLAGTTDTQYF.

The CDR3 nucleotides are TGTGCCAGCAGTAGGACTGTCCACCTCGGGAGCAATCAGCCCCAGCATTTT. Translated: CASSRTVHLGSNQPQHF. The chain employs TRBV6-2 or TRBV6-3 and TRBJ1-5; no firm D call. The ends were cut back, 5 bases at V and 1 base at J, with 18 bases in the middle. The CDR3 is 17 amino acids. Per the germline V gene, CDR1 is MNHEY and CDR2 is SVGEGT.

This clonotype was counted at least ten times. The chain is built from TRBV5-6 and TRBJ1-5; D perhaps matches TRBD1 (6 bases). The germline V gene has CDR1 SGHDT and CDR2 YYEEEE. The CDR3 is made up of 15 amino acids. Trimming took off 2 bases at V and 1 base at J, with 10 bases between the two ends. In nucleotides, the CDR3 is TGTGCCAGCAGCTTCGGCGGACAGAGCAATCAGCCCCAGCATTTT. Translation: CASSFGGQSNQPQHF.

For the CDR3, the DNA is TGTGCCAGCAGCTTAGGAGCGGGAGGGCCTGATGAGCAGTATTTT. Its protein product is CASSLGAGGPDEQYF. V and J are TRBV7-2 and TRBJ2-3; 10 positions match TRBD2. V lost 1 base and J lost 11; bases outside the gene matches: 9. The CDR3 is made up of 15 amino acids. From germline, CDR1 is SGHTA and CDR2 FQGNSA.

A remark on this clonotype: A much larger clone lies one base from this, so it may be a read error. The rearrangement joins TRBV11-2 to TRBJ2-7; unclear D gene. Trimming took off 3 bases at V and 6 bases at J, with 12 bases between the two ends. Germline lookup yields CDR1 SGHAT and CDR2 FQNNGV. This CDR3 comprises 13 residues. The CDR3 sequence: CASSFGVASEQYF. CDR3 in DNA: TGTGCCAGCAGCTTTGGAGTCGCTTCCGAGCAGTACTTC.